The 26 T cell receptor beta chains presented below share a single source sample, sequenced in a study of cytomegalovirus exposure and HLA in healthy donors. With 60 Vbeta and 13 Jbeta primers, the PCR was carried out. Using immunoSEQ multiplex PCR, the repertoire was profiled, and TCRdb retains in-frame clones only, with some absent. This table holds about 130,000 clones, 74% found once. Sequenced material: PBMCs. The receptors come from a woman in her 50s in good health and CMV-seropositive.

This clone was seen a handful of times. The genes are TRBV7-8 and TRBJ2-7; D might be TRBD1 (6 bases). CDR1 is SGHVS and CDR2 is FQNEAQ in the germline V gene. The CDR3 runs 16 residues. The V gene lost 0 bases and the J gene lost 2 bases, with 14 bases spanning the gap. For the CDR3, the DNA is TGTGCCAGCAGCTTAGCGTCCCAGGGGCTTGCCTACGAGCAGTACTTC. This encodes CASSLASQGLAYEQYF.

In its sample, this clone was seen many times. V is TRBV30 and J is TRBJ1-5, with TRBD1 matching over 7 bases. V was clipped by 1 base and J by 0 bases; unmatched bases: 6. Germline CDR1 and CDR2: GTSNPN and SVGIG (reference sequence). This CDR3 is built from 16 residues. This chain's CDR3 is CAWSAYPGGSNQPQHF. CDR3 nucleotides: TGTGCCTGGAGTGCGTACCCAGGGGGTAGCAATCAGCCCCAGCATTTT.

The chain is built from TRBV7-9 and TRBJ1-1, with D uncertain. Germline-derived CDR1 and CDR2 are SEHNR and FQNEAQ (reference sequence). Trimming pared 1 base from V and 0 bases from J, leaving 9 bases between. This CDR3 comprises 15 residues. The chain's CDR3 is CASSLGLEMNTEAFF. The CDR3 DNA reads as TGTGCCAGCAGCTTAGGCTTGGAGATGAACACTGAAGCTTTCTTT. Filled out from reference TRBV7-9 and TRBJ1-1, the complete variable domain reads DTGVSQNPRHKITKRGQNVTFRCDPISEHNRLYWYRQTLGQGPEFLTYFQNEAQLEKSRLLSDRFSAERPKGSFSTLEIQRTEQGDSAMYLCASSLGLEMNTEAFFGQGTRLTVV.

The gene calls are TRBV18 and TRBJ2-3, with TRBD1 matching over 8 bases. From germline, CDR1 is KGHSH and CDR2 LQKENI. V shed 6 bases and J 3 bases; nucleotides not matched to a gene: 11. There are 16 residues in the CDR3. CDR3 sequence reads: CASSTRGQALTDTQYF. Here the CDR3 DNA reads TGTGCCAGCTCCACGCGGGGACAGGCTCTAACAGATACGCAGTATTTT.

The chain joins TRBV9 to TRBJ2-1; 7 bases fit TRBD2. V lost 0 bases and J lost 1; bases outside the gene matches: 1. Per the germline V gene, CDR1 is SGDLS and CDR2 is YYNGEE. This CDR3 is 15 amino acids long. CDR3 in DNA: TGTGCCAGCAGCGTAGCGGGGGGTTCCTACAATGAGCAGTTCTTC. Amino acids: CASSVAGGSYNEQFF. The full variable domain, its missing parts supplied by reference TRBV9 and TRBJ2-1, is DSGVTQTPKHLITATGQRVTLRCSPRSGDLSVYWYQQSLDQGLQFLIQYYNGEERAKGNILERFSAQQFPDLHSELNLSSLELGDSALYFCASSVAGGSYNEQFFGPGTRLTVL.

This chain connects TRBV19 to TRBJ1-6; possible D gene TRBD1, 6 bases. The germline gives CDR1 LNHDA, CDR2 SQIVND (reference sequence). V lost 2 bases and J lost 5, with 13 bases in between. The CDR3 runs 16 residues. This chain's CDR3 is CASSILQGTNNSPLHF. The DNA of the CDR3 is TGTGCCAGTAGTATACTACAGGGAACTAATAATTCACCCCTCCACTTT.

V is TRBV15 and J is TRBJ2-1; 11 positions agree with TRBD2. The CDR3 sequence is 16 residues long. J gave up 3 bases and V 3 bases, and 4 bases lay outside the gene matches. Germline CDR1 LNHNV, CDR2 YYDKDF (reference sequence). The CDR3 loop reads CATSSLAGGNYNEQFF. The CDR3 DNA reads TGTGCCACCAGCAGCCTAGCGGGGGGCAACTACAATGAGCAGTTCTTC.

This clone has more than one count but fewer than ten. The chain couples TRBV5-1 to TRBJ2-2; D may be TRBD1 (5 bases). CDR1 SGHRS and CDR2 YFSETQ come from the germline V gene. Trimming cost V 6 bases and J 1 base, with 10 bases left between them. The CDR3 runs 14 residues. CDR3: CASTKGMNTGELFF. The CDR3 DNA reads TGCGCCAGCACCAAGGGGATGAACACCGGGGAGCTGTTTTTT.

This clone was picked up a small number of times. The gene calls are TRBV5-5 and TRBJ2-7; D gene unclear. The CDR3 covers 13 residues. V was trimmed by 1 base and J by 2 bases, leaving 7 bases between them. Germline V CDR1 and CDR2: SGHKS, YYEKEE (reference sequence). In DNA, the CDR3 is TGTGCCAGCAGCTTGCGCCCAGCCTACGAGCAGTACTTC. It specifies CASSLRPAYEQYF. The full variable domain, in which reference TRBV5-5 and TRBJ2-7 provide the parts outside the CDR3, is DAGVTQSPTHLIKTRGQQVTLRCSPISGHKSVSWYQQVLGQGPQFIFQYYEKEERGRGNFPDRFSARQFPNYSSELNVNALLLGDSALYLCASSLRPAYEQYFGPGTRLTVT.

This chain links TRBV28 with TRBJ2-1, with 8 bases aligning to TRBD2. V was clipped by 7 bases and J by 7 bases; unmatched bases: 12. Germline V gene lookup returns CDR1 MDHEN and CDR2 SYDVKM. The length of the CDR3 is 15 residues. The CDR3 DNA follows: TGTGCCAGCATCTCAATCGGGGGGGCGAGAAATGAGCAGTTCTTC. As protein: CASISIGGARNEQFF.

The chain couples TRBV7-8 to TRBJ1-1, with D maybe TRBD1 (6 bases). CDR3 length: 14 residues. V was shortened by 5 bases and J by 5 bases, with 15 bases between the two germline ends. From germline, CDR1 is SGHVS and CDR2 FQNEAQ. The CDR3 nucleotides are TGTGCCAGCAGCCCCACTTGGGGGCGAACTGAAGCTTTCTTT. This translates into CASSPTWGRTEAFF. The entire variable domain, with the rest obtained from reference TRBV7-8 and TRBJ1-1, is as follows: GAGVSQSPRYKVAKRGQDVALRCDPISGHVSLFWYQQALGQGPEFLTYFQNEAQLDKSGLPSDRFFAERPEGSVSTLKIQRTQQEDSAVYLCASSPTWGRTEAFFGQGTRLTVV.

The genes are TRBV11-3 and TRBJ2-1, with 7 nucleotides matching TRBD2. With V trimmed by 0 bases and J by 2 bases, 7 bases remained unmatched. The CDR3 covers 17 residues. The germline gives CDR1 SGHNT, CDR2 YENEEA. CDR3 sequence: CASSLDMGGTPYNEQFF. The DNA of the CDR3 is TGTGCCAGCAGCTTAGATATGGGGGGGACCCCCTACAATGAGCAGTTCTTC. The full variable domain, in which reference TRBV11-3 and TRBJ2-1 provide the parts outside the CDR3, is EAGVVQSPRYKIIEKKQPVAFWCNPISGHNTLYWYLQNLGQGPELLIRYENEEAVDDSQLPKDRFSAERLKGVDSTLKIQPAELGDSAVYLCASSLDMGGTPYNEQFFGPGTRLTVL.

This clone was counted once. The CDR3 region has the DNA TGTGCCAGCAGCCAAAGGAGCAGCGGGCCCTACATTGGAAACACCATATATTTT. Amino acids: CASSQRSSGPYIGNTIYF. The chain recombines TRBV7-9 with TRBJ1-3; D is uncertain. The CDR3 is 18 amino acids. V was pared by 5 bases and J by 3 bases, with 23 bases between. CDR1 is SEHNR, CDR2 FQNEAQ, per germline (reference sequence).

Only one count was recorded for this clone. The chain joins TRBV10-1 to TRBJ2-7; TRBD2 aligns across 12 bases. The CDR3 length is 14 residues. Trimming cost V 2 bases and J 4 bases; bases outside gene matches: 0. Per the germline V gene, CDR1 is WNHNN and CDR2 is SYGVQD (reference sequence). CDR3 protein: CASSEGLAGYEQYF. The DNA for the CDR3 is TGCGCCAGCAGTGAGGGACTAGCGGGATACGAGCAGTACTTC.

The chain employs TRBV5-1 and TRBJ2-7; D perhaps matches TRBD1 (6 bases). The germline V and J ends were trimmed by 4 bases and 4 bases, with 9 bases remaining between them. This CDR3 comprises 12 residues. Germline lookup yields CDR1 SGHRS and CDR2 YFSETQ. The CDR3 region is CASSDRMYEQYF. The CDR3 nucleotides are TGCGCCAGCAGCGACAGGATGTACGAGCAGTACTTC.

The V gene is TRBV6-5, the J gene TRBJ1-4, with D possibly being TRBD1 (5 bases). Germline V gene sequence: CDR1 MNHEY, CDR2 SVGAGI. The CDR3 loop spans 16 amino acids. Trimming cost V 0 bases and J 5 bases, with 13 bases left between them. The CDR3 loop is CASSYSGEGKNEKLFF. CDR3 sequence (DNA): TGTGCCAGCAGTTACTCGGGGGAGGGAAAGAATGAAAAACTGTTTTTT.

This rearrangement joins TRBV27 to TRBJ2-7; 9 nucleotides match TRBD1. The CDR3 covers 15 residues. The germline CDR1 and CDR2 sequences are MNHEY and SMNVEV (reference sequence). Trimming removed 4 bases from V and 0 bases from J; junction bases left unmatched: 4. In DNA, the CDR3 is TGTGCCAGCAGTTGGGGGACAGGGAGCTCCTACGAGCAGTACTTC. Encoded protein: CASSWGTGSSYEQYF.

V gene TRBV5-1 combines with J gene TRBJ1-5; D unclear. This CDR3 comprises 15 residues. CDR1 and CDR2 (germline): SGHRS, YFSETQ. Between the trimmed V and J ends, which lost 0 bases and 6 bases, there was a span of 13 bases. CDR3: CASSLEGGIGQPQHF. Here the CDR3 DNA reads TGCGCCAGCAGCTTGGAGGGAGGGATAGGTCAGCCCCAGCATTTT.

The CDR3, as DNA: TGTGCCAGCAGCTCGACCGGGGCCTACGAGCAGTACTTC. It codes for CASSSTGAYEQYF. J is TRBJ2-7 and V is TRBV5-6; a possible D gene is TRBD2 (5 bases). There are 13 residues in the CDR3. Germline V gene lookup returns CDR1 SGHDT and CDR2 YYEEEE. V was shortened by 3 bases and J by 2 bases, with 9 bases between the two germline ends.

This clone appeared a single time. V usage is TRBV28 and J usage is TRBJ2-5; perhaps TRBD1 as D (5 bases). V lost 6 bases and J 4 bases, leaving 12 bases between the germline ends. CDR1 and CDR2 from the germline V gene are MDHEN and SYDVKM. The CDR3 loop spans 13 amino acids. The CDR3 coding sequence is TGTGCCAGCAGGGGCTACAGGCTAGAGACCCAGTACTTC. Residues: CASRGYRLETQYF. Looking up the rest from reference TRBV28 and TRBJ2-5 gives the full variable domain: DVKVTQSSRYLVKRTGEKVFLECVQDMDHENMFWYRQDPGLGLRLIYFSYDVKMKEKGDIPEGYSVSREKKERFSLILESASTNQTSMYLCASRGYRLETQYFGPGTRLLVL.

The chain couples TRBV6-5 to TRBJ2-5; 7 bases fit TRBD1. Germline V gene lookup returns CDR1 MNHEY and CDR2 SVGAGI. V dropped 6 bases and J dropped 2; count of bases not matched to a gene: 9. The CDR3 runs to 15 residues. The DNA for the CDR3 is TGTGCCAGCAGGATTACAGGGGCAACGCAAGAGACCCAGTACTTC. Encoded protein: CASRITGATQETQYF.

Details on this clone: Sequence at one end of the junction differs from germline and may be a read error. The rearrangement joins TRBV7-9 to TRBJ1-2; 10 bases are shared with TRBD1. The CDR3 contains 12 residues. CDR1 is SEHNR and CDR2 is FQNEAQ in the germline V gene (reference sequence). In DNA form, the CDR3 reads TGTTCCAGCAGCGGACAGGGGGGTGGCTACACCTTC. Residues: CSSSGQGGGYTF.

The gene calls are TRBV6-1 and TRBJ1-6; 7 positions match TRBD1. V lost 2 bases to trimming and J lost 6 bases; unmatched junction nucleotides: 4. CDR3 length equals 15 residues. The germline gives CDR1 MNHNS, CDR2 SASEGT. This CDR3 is CASSEWTGFNSPLHF. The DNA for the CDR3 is TGTGCCAGCAGTGAATGGACAGGTTTTAATTCACCCCTCCACTTT.

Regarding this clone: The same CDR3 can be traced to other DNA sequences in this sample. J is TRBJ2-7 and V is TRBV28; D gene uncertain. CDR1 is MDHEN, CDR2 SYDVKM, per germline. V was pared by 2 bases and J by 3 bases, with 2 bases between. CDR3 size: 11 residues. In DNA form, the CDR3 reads TGTGCCAGCAGTTTACTCTACGAGCAGTACTTC. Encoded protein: CASSLLYEQYF.

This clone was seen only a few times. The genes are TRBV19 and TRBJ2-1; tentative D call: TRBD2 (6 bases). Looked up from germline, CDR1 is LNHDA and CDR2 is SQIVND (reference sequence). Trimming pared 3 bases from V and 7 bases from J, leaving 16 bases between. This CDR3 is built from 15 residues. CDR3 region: CASSIRTVGGNEQFF. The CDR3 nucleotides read TGTGCCAGTAGTATCCGGACGGTGGGAGGTAATGAGCAGTTCTTC.

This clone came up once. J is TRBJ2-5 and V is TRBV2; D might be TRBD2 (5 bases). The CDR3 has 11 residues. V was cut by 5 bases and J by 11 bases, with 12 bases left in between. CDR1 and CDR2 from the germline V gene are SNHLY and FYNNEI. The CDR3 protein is CASSHDWEQYF. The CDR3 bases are TGTGCCAGCAGTCACGACTGGGAGCAGTACTTC.